The 23 T cell receptor beta chains presented below share a single source sample, sequenced in a study of blood T cell repertoires in COVID-19. Libraries were prepared by immunoSEQ multiplex PCR; TCRdb keeps only in-frame clonotypes and omits some of them. The sample holds 200,000 to 250,000 clones, about 93% seen once. The material sequenced was peripheral blood. The receptors come from a man aged 55 to 70 with COVID-19, enrolled during active disease.

The chain combines TRBV7-2 with TRBJ2-7; 14 nucleotides agree with TRBD2. The V segment lost 0 bases and the J segment 3 bases; nucleotides outside the gene matches: 10. This CDR3 spans 19 amino acids. The germline gives CDR1 SGHTA, CDR2 FQGNSA. The CDR3 DNA reads TGTGCCAGCAGCTTAGCGGCCGGACTAGCGGGGGGTCCCGTCTACGAGCAGTACTTC. Translated: CASSLAAGLAGGPVYEQYF.

The chain uses TRBV5-1 and TRBJ2-1; TRBD2 agrees at 13 bases. This CDR3 has 15 residues. Germline V gene data show CDR1 as SGHRS and CDR2 as YFSETQ. Trimming cost V 5 bases and J 9 bases; bases outside gene matches: 8. Here the CDR3 DNA reads TGCGCCAGCAGAAGCGGGACTAGCGGGGTTTTTGAGCAGTTCTTC. Protein sequence: CASRSGTSGVFEQFF.

This chain links TRBV2 with TRBJ2-7, with 11 bases identical to TRBD1. Germline V CDR1 and CDR2: SNHLY, FYNNEI. This CDR3 contains 16 residues. V lost 5 bases to trimming and J lost 1 base; unmatched junction nucleotides: 7. The CDR3 DNA reads as TGTGCCAGCAGTTCAATGGGGGACAGGGGGTCCTACGAGCAGTACTTC. This gives the protein CASSSMGDRGSYEQYF.

Note on this clone: At one of its ends the junction is not consistent with the germline gene, which may arise from a read error. This chain uses TRBV6-1 with TRBJ1-5, with D unresolved. The CDR3 has 16 amino acids. Germline V gene lookup returns CDR1 MNHNS and CDR2 SASEGT. The CDR3 coding sequence is TGTGCCAGCTGTGAGGTATTGACACCTACCAATCAGCCCCAGCATTTT. Amino acid sequence: CASCEVLTPTNQPQHF.

This clone was observed a single time. The chain combines TRBV24-1 with TRBJ1-4; TRBD1 aligns across 9 bases. The CDR3 spans 16 residues. V was pared by 1 base and J by 6 bases, with 5 bases of the junction left unmatched. Germline V gene lookup returns CDR1 KGHDR and CDR2 SFDVKD. This chain's CDR3 is CATSDLNRGRDEKLFF. The DNA of the CDR3 is TGTGCCACCAGTGATTTAAACAGGGGGCGCGATGAAAAACTGTTTTTT.

This chain joins TRBV5-4 and TRBJ1-1; tentatively, D is TRBD1 (5 bases). Germline V lookup: CDR1 SGHNT, CDR2 YYREEE (reference sequence). Trimming left V 7 bases short and J 4 bases short, with 20 bases between. This CDR3 has 15 amino acids. CDR3 bases: TGTGCCAGCGCCTCCGGGGGTGGGTTTGGCACTGAAGCTTTCTTT. This encodes CASASGGGFGTEAFF.

The gene calls are TRBV2 and TRBJ2-5; 8 positions match TRBD2. The CDR3 contains 14 residues. Losses at the gene ends were 4 bases for V and 5 bases for J; bases not matched to a gene: 6. Germline CDR1 and CDR2: SNHLY and FYNNEI. CDR3 in DNA: TGTGCCAGCAGTGCTAGCGGGTTGTGGGAGACCCAGTACTTC. It is translated as CASSASGLWETQYF.

The genes are TRBV5-1 and TRBJ2-7, with 7 bases matching TRBD2. CDR3 length equals 14 residues. V was pared by 1 base and J by 3 bases, with 4 bases of the junction left unmatched. CDR1 and CDR2 from the germline V gene are SGHRS and YFSETQ. The CDR3 reads CASSLTAGVYEQYF. The CDR3, as DNA: TGCGCCAGCAGCTTGACTGCGGGGGTCTACGAGCAGTACTTC. The whole variable domain, filled in from reference TRBV5-1 and TRBJ2-7, reads KAGVTQTPRYLIKTRGQQVTLSCSPISGHRSVSWYQQTPGQGLQFLFEYFSETQRNKGNFPGRFSGRQFSNSRSEMNVSTLELGDSALYLCASSLTAGVYEQYFGPGTRLTVT.

The chain links TRBV4-1 to TRBJ2-2, with D tentatively TRBD2 (5 bases). V was pared by 1 base and J by 7 bases, with 13 bases between. Germline V gene lookup returns CDR1 MGHRA and CDR2 YSYEKL. The CDR3 contains 15 residues. This chain's CDR3 is CASSQGGVAGGELFF. The CDR3 region has the DNA TGCGCCAGCAGCCAAGGGGGAGTTGCGGGCGGGGAGCTGTTTTTT.

The J gene is TRBJ2-3, the V gene TRBV5-1; 13 bases agree with TRBD2. Losses at the gene ends were 4 bases for V and 2 bases for J; bases not matched to a gene: 7. This CDR3 has 17 residues. The germline gives CDR1 SGHRS, CDR2 YFSETQ. The CDR3 nucleotides are TGCGCCAGCAGCAAGGGACTAGCGGGGTCCTCCACAGATACGCAGTATTTT. The encoded protein is CASSKGLAGSSTDTQYF.

In the case of this clone: The junction differs from germline at one of its ends, possibly a read error. CDR3 loop: CASSKETTRSGANVLTF. The DNA for the CDR3 is TGTGCCAGCAGCAAAGAGACTACGAGATCTGGGGCCAACGTCCTGACTTTC. The chain links TRBV4-2 to TRBJ2-6, with a tentative D call TRBD2 (5 bases). CDR1 and CDR2 (germline): LGHNA, YNFKEQ. The CDR3 extends over 17 amino acids.

This chain uses TRBV2 with TRBJ2-2, with D perhaps TRBD1 (5 bases). V lost 6 bases and J lost 3, with 14 bases in between. The germline gives CDR1 SNHLY, CDR2 FYNNEI. The CDR3 is made up of 15 amino acids. For the CDR3, the DNA is TGTGCCAGCAGCGGACAAGGGTTGGACACCGGGGAGCTGTTTTTT. As protein: CASSGQGLDTGELFF.

A few counts support this clone. The chain combines TRBV3-1 (or the pseudogene TRBV3-2) with TRBJ2-1, with D unclear. The CDR3 runs 12 residues. CDR1 and CDR2 (germline): LGHDT, YNNKEL (reference sequence). The V end lost 0 bases, the J end lost 12 bases, and 9 bases lay between the germline ends. CDR3 amino acids: CASSQERGGQFF. The CDR3 region has the DNA TGTGCCAGCAGCCAAGAGCGCGGCGGGCAGTTCTTC.

The gene calls are TRBV1 and TRBJ2-7; the D segment call TRBD2 is taken from the table without a DNA check. TRBV1 is shown as a pseudogene. CDR3 length: 17 amino acids. The CDR3, as DNA: TGCACCAGCAGCCTATTGCCAGGACTAGCGTTCGGCTACGAGCAGTACTTC. Translated: CTSSLLPGLAFGYEQYF.

CDR3 sequence: CATSRDGGGRQAYGYTF. CDR3 DNA: TGTGCCACCAGCAGAGATGGGGGCGGCCGACAGGCCTATGGCTACACCTTC. V gene TRBV15 combines with J gene TRBJ1-2, with a tentative D call TRBD1 (6 bases). Trimming took off 0 bases at V and 4 bases at J, with 18 bases between the two ends. There are 17 residues in the CDR3. From germline, CDR1 is LNHNV and CDR2 YYDKDF (reference sequence).

The chain combines TRBV11-2 with TRBJ2-7; 7 nucleotides line up with TRBD2. There are 17 residues in the CDR3. Germline V CDR1 and CDR2: SGHAT, FQNNGV. Trimming took 5 bases from V and 6 from J; bases not matched to a gene: 19. The CDR3: CASSEDPLRGRRGEQYF. The CDR3 region has the DNA TGTGCCAGCAGCGAGGACCCCCTTCGCGGGAGAAGGGGCGAGCAGTACTTC.

The gene calls are TRBV12-3 or TRBV12-4 and TRBJ1-2; D call uncertain. V shed 3 bases and J shed 4 bases, with 9 bases lying between them. The CDR3 is 13 residues long. The CDR3 here is CASSLAALYGYTF. The CDR3 DNA sequence: TGTGCCAGCAGTTTGGCGGCTCTCTATGGCTACACCTTC.

This chain joins TRBV13 and TRBJ1-5, with D maybe TRBD1 (5 bases). V gave up 5 bases and J gave up 0 bases, with 20 bases separating them. This CDR3 spans 18 amino acids. CDR1 is PRHDT and CDR2 is FYEKMQ in the germline V gene (reference sequence). The CDR3 nucleotides read TGTGCCAGCAGCCGACCTAGACAGAGAGATTATAGCAATCAGCCCCAGCATTTT. It encodes CASSRPRQRDYSNQPQHF.

The chain has TRBV12-5 and TRBJ1-1; possibly TRBD1 for D (5 bases). The germline V and J ends were trimmed by 6 bases and 5 bases, with 16 bases remaining between them. The CDR3 runs to 14 residues. Germline V gives CDR1 LGHNT, CDR2 FRNRAP. CDR3 protein: CASGRRGNLTEAFF. The CDR3, as DNA: TGTGCTAGTGGCCGTCGGGGGAATCTTACTGAAGCTTTCTTT.

Points on this clone: Other nucleotide sequences from this sample produce the same CDR3. The chain joins TRBV2 to TRBJ1-2, with 8 nucleotides matching TRBD1. The trim removed 3 bases at V and 8 bases at J, leaving 5 bases unmatched. This CDR3 region has 13 residues. Germline V gene sequence: CDR1 SNHLY, CDR2 FYNNEI. CDR3 DNA sequence: TGTGCCAGCAGTGACAGGGGGCGGAACGGCTACACCTTC. Translating it yields CASSDRGRNGYTF.

This chain connects TRBV7-2 to TRBJ2-7; D perhaps matches TRBD2 (5 bases). V was clipped by 3 bases and J by 3 bases, with 9 bases between them. The germline CDR1 and CDR2 sequences are SGHTA and FQGNSA. There are 13 residues in the CDR3. The DNA of the CDR3 is TGTGCCAGCAGCTTTAACGGGGACTACGAGCAGTACTTC. This gives the protein CASSFNGDYEQYF.

The chain recombines TRBV9 with TRBJ2-7; 8 positions agree with TRBD2. J was trimmed by 6 bases and V by 3 bases; bases with no gene match: 8. Germline V gives CDR1 SGDLS, CDR2 YYNGEE. The CDR3 runs to 14 residues. CDR3 amino acids: CASSDGGASREQYF. Here the CDR3 DNA reads TGTGCCAGCAGCGACGGGGGGGCGTCTCGCGAGCAGTACTTC.

The chain is built from TRBV10-3 and TRBJ2-7; 7 positions match TRBD1. The CDR3 loop spans 15 amino acids. V lost 3 bases and J lost 0; bases outside the gene matches: 5. Germline CDR1 and CDR2: ENHRY and SYGVKD. CDR3 protein: CAISDSGTDSYEQYF. CDR3 nucleotides: TGTGCCATCAGTGATTCCGGGACAGACTCCTACGAGCAGTACTTC.